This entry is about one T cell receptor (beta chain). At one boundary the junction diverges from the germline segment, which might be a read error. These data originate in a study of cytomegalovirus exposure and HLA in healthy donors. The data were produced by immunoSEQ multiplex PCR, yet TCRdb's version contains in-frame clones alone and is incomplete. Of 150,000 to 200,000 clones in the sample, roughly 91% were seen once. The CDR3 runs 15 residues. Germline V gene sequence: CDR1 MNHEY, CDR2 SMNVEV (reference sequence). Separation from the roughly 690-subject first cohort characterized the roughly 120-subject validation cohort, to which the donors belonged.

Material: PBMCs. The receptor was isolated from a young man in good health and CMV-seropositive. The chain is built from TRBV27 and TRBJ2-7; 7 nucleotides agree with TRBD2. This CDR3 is CASSLVSEGTTPMDF. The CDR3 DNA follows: TGTGCCAGCAGTTTGGTTTCTGAAGGGACTACGCCGATGGACTTC.